Shown below are 3 T cell receptor beta chains from a single sample sequenced in a study of long-term antiretroviral therapy in people with HIV. The authors ran the immunoSEQ assay, v3.0, at survey level. Generated by immunoSEQ multiplex PCR, the TCRdb table keeps only in-frame clones and is missing some. The table records some 23,000 clones, approximately 95% of them present only once. Specimen: unsorted PBMCs, collected 7.6 years after starting antiretroviral therapy. The receptor set was obtained from a middle-aged woman with HIV.

This clone was seen only a few times. V is TRBV7-9 and J is TRBJ2-1; 10 nucleotides agree with TRBD2. V was clipped by 7 bases and J by 3 bases; unmatched bases: 9. Germline lookup yields CDR1 SEHNR and CDR2 FQNEAQ (reference sequence). The CDR3 is 16 residues long. DNA for the CDR3: TGTGCCAGCATCCCTCAAGCGGGGGGGTACTACAATGAGCAGTTCTTC. This translates into CASIPQAGGYYNEQFF.

This chain joins TRBV18 and TRBJ2-7; D not certain. The V gene's germline CDR1 is KGHSH and CDR2 LQKENI. V dropped 3 bases and J dropped 4 bases, with 10 bases sitting between them. The CDR3 length is 13 residues. CDR3 sequence (DNA): TGTGCCAGCTCACCGGGCCTTGAATACGAGCAGTACTTC. It codes for CASSPGLEYEQYF.

The V call is TRBV5-4, the J call TRBJ2-5, with TRBD1 matching 10 bases. V lost 0 bases and J lost 4; bases outside the gene matches: 9. The V gene's germline CDR1 is SGHNT and CDR2 YYREEE (reference sequence). The CDR3 totals 17 residues. The CDR3 DNA reads TGTGCCAGCAGCTTGGATTCGCGGGACAGGGGCTCAGAGACCCAGTACTTC. Its protein product is CASSLDSRDRGSETQYF.